The 18 T cell receptor beta chains given below trace back to one sample, sequenced in a study of cytomegalovirus exposure and HLA in healthy donors. PCR primers comprised 60 Vbeta and 13 Jbeta primers. Measured with immunoSEQ multiplex PCR; TCRdb has only the in-frame clones, and not every one. This table lists roughly 120,000 clones. The specimen was PBMCs. These receptors were obtained from a middle-aged man in good health and CMV-seronegative.

The genes are TRBV4-1 and TRBJ2-7; 7 bases map to TRBD1. CDR1 is MGHRA, CDR2 YSYEKL, per germline. Losses at the gene ends were 0 bases for V and 3 bases for J; bases not matched to a gene: 2. The CDR3 sequence is 14 residues long. CDR3 DNA sequence: TGCGCCAGCAGCCAAGACCAGGGGGACTACGAGCAGTACTTC. Residues: CASSQDQGDYEQYF.

The J gene is TRBJ2-1, the V gene TRBV6-6; 7 bases are a match to TRBD2. The V gene's germline CDR1 is MNHNY and CDR2 SVGAGI (reference sequence). With V trimmed by 6 bases and J by 6 bases, 5 bases remained unmatched. This CDR3 has 13 residues. The CDR3, as DNA: TGTGCCAGCAGGTCCAGCGGGACCAATGAGCAGTTCTTC. This codes for CASRSSGTNEQFF.

CDR3 nucleotides: TGTGCCAGCGGTAGACTAGATTCCTACGAGCAGTACTTC. Encoded protein: CASGRLDSYEQYF. This sequence joins TRBV6-5 and TRBJ2-7; D is perhaps TRBD2 (6 bases). The CDR3 is 13 residues long. Germline V CDR1 and CDR2: MNHEY, SVGAGI. V lost 8 bases and J 1 base, leaving 12 bases between the germline ends.

Written as DNA, the CDR3 is TGTGCCAGCAGCACTTGGACAGGGTCCTACAATCAGCCCCAGCATTTT. Protein: CASSTWTGSYNQPQHF. This rearrangement joins TRBV7-9 to TRBJ1-5; 8 bases line up with TRBD1. Per the germline V gene, CDR1 is SEHNR and CDR2 is FQNEAQ (reference sequence). The junction had 9 bases not matched to a gene; V was cut back by 5 bases and J by 3 bases. The CDR3 runs to 16 residues.

J is TRBJ1-1 and V is TRBV9, with D perhaps TRBD1 (6 bases). This CDR3 is 13 amino acids long. The V and J ends lost 3 bases and 5 bases respectively, with 11 bases between them. Germline V lookup: CDR1 SGDLS, CDR2 YYNGEE. The CDR3, as DNA: TGTGCCAGCAGCGCAGGGGTTGTGACTGAAGCTTTCTTT. Its translation is CASSAGVVTEAFF.

The rearrangement links TRBV28 to TRBJ2-3; perhaps TRBD2 as D (6 bases). Per the germline V gene, CDR1 is MDHEN and CDR2 is SYDVKM. V shed 2 bases and J shed 0 bases, with 18 bases lying between them. The CDR3 is 18 amino acids. CDR3 DNA sequence: TGTGCCAGCAGTTTACGTGTAGGGCGGGGTCCTAGCACAGATACGCAGTATTTT. It is translated as CASSLRVGRGPSTDTQYF.

The chain is built from TRBV18 and TRBJ1-1; 10 bases are a match to TRBD1. Germline assignment: CDR1 KGHSH and CDR2 LQKENI. The CDR3 loop spans 14 amino acids. Trimming took 6 bases from V and 6 from J; bases not matched to a gene: 7. The CDR3 DNA follows: TGTGCCAGCTCGCCTAAGACAGGGGGCTCTGAAGCTTTCTTT. Translation gives CASSPKTGGSEAFF.

This chain uses TRBV10-1 with TRBJ2-1; 8 bases are shared with TRBD2. The V gene's germline CDR1 is WNHNN and CDR2 SYGVQD (reference sequence). V lost 10 bases and J lost 2; bases outside the gene matches: 10. This CDR3 comprises 15 residues. As DNA, the CDR3 is TGCGCCACCCAAGTAGCGGGAAATGCCTACAATGAGCAGTTCTTC. Protein product: CATQVAGNAYNEQFF.

The CDR3, as DNA: TGCGCCAGCAGCTCTATACAGGGGTCCTATGGCTACACCTTC. It is translated as CASSSIQGSYGYTF. This chain uses TRBV5-1 with TRBJ1-2, with 7 bases that match TRBD1. Germline V lookup: CDR1 SGHRS, CDR2 YFSETQ. V lost 3 bases and J lost 4; bases outside the gene matches: 6. The CDR3 extends over 14 amino acids.

The chain recombines TRBV27 with TRBJ2-7, with 12 bases lining up with TRBD2. The germline CDR1 and CDR2 sequences are MNHEY and SMNVEV (reference sequence). The CDR3 loop spans 13 amino acids. The J segment lost 7 bases and the V segment lost 6 bases, leaving 4 bases of the junction unmatched. CDR3: CASRLAGGREQYF. CDR3 DNA sequence: TGTGCCAGCAGACTAGCGGGAGGAAGGGAGCAGTACTTC.

V usage is TRBV4-1 and J usage is TRBJ2-3; 8 bases are a match to TRBD2. The CDR3 runs 17 residues. Germline V gene data show CDR1 as MGHRA and CDR2 as YSYEKL. With V trimmed by 1 base and J by 3 bases, 9 bases remained unmatched. CDR3 coding DNA: TGCGCCAGCAGCCAAGTTCCAGCGGGAGATACGACAGATACGCAGTATTTT. Its translation: CASSQVPAGDTTDTQYF.

This rearrangement joins TRBV5-4 to TRBJ2-2, with 9 bases fitting TRBD2. CDR1 SGHNT and CDR2 YYREEE come from the germline V gene (reference sequence). The junction had 7 bases not matched to a gene; V was cut back by 3 bases and J by 4 bases. The CDR3 spans 16 residues. The CDR3 region is CASSSGWRGGTGELFF. The CDR3 nucleotides are TGTGCCAGCAGCTCCGGTTGGCGGGGGGGCACCGGGGAGCTGTTTTTT.

V is TRBV6-5 and J is TRBJ2-2; D not certain. Trimming removed 11 bases from V and 4 bases from J, with 17 bases in between. The CDR3 consists of 14 residues. CDR1 is MNHEY, CDR2 SVGAGI, per germline. The CDR3 region has the DNA TGTGCCTCCCTGGAGTCACGAGTCACCGGGGAGCTGTTTTTT. It specifies CASLESRVTGELFF.

The chain carries TRBV6-6 and TRBJ2-5; the match to TRBD1 covers 9 bases. V dropped 4 bases and J dropped 1; count of bases not matched to a gene: 4. Germline loops: CDR1 MNHNY, CDR2 SVGAGI (reference sequence). The CDR3 is 15 amino acids. This CDR3 is CASSFPGQGQETQYF. In DNA form, the CDR3 reads TGTGCCAGCAGTTTCCCGGGACAGGGCCAAGAGACCCAGTACTTC.

This sequence joins TRBV28 and TRBJ1-2; a weak D match, TRBD1 (6 bases). V was shortened by 2 bases and J by 5 bases, with 9 bases between the two germline ends. Germline values: CDR1 MDHEN, CDR2 SYDVKM. This CDR3 comprises 13 residues. The CDR3 reads CASSLRGGYGYTF. The CDR3 nucleotides are TGTGCCAGCAGTTTAAGGGGGGGGTATGGCTACACCTTC.

DNA of the CDR3: TGTGCCAGCAGGCGAAGTTCGAACACTGAAGCTTTCTTT. This gives the protein CASRRSSNTEAFF. The chain uses TRBV6-5 and TRBJ1-1; D is undetermined. Trimming pared 6 bases from V and 1 base from J, leaving 9 bases between. CDR1 and CDR2 (germline): MNHEY, SVGAGI. CDR3 length equals 13 residues.

The chain uses TRBV6-5 and TRBJ2-1; no clear D gene. Trimming shortened V by 8 bases and J by 3 bases, and 14 bases separated the two germline ends. Germline CDR1 and CDR2: MNHEY and SVGAGI. CDR3 length: 14 amino acids. CDR3 residues: CASGRGSSYNEQFF. The CDR3 DNA sequence: TGTGCCAGCGGAAGAGGTAGTAGCTACAATGAGCAGTTCTTC.

This rearrangement joins TRBV29-1 to TRBJ1-4, with 9 bases identical to TRBD1. Germline CDR1 and CDR2: SQVTM and ANQGSEA. The trim removed 7 bases at V and 3 bases at J, leaving 9 bases unmatched. This CDR3 has 15 residues. The CDR3 protein is CSAGRQGGANEKLFF. The DNA of the CDR3 is TGCAGCGCCGGGAGACAGGGGGGAGCTAATGAAAAACTGTTTTTT.